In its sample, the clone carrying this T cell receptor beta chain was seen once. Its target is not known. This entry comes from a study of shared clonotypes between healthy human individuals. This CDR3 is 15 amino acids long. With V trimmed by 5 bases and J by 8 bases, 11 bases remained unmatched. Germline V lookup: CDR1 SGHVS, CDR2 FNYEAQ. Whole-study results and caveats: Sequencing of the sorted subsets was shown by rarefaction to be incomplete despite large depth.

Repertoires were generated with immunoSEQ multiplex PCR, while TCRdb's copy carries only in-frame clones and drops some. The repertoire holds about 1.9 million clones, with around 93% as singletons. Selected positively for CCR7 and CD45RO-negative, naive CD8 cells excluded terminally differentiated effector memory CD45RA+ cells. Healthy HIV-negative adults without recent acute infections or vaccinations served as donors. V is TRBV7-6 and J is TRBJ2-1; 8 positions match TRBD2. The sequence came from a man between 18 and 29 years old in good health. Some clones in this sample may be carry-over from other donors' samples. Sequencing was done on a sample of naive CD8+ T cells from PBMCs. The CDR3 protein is CASSPLAGTPHEQFF. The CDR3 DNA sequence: TGTGCCAGCAGCCCCTTAGCGGGAACCCCTCATGAGCAGTTCTTC. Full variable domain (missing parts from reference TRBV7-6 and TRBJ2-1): GAGVSQSPRYKVTKRGQDVALRCDPISGHVSLYWYRQALGQGPEFLTYFNYEAQQDKSGLPNDRFSAERPEGSISTLTIQRTEQRDSAMYRCASSPLAGTPHEQFFGPGTRLTVL.